The clone carrying this TCR beta chain came up many times. Its antigen remains unidentified. V gave up 5 bases and J gave up 9 bases; unmatched junction bases: 8. The CDR3 runs 14 residues. Germline assignment: CDR1 SGHTA and CDR2 FQGNSA. TCRdb used MiXCR to reprocess the 5' RACE reads, holding one entry per CDR3 protein. The sample lists under 75,000 distinct CDR3 sequences, roughly 3.1% occurring once. This sample stems from a study of neurological immune-mediated disorders. Points from the study as a whole: Among 34 multiple sclerosis patients, 18 had repertoires that phylogenetic grouping placed in one related-CDR3 cluster, a possible signature.

The sample taken for sequencing was PBMCs. The chain combines TRBV7-2 with TRBJ2-1; TRBD2 matches 9 bases. This receptor was obtained from a woman in her fifties or sixties with multiple sclerosis. CDR3 coding DNA: TGTGCCAGCAGCACCATAGCGGGGGCGGGTGAGCAGTTCTTC. It codes for CASSTIAGAGEQFF. The full variable domain, rest sourced from reference TRBV7-2 and TRBJ2-1, is GAGVSQSPSNKVTEKGKDVELRCDPISGHTALYWYRQSLGQGLEFLIYFQGNSAPDKSGLPSDRFSAERTGGSVSTLTIQRTQQEDSAVYLCASSTIAGAGEQFFGPGTRLTVL.